This TCR beta chain was recorded in a study of vaccination and CD4 T cells after COVID-19. Oncomine TCR Beta short-read sequencing was applied to DNA from cultured CD4+ T cells. TCRdb processed the PCR reads anew with MiXCR; each CDR3 protein has one entry. The sample lists around 10,000 distinct CDR3 sequences, 69% occurring once. Study results and limitations: Convalescent patients had 304 of 307 vaccine-specific clones showing spike mono-reactivity.

Regarding treatment: approximately 11-day PBMC culture with coronavirus spike peptide pools or control peptides (ViraFEST assay). The culture of under 2.5 million PBMCs per well included 9.5 to 10 IU/ml IL-2 and about 11 ug/ml peptide pools. The authors swapped half the medium for fresh IL-2 medium on days 3 and 7. On this clonotype: Its antigen remains unidentified.

The clonotype originates from a human donor who had recovered from COVID-19. Input material: CD4+ T cells from blood, cultured in vitro.

The CDR3: CASSGDRGLATMTALFF. The DNA of the CDR3 is TGTGCCAGCAGTGGGGACAGGGGGCTAGCTACAATGACGGCGCTGTTCTTC. The rearrangement joins TRBV27 to TRBJ2-1, with TRBD1 matching over 12 bases. Germline assignment: CDR1 MNHEY and CDR2 SMNVEV (reference sequence). The CDR3 consists of 17 residues. Unmatched junction bases numbered 20, after V lost 5 bases and J lost 15 bases.